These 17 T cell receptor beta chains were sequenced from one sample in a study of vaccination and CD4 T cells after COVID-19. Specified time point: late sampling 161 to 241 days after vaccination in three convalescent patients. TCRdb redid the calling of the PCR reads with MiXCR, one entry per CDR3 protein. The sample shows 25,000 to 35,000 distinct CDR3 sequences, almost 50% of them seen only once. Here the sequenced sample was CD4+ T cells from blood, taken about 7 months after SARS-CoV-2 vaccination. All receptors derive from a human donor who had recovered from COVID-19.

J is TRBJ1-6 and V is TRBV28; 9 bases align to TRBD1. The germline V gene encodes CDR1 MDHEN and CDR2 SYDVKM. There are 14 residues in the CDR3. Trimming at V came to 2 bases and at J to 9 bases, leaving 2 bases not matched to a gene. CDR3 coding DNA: TGTGCCAGCAGTTTAGGGGACAGGGTTTCACCCCTCCACTTT. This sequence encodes CASSLGDRVSPLHF.

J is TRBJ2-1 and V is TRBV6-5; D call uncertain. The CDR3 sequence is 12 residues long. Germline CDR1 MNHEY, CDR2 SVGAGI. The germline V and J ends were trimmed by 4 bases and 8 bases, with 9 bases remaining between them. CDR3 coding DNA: TGTGCCAGCAGTTGGCAGTGGGATGAGCAGTTCTTC. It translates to CASSWQWDEQFF.

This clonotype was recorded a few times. CDR3 nucleotides: TGTGCCAGCAGCTTACTTTTGAGTTGGAGCAATGAGCAGTTCTTC. Its protein product is CASSLLLSWSNEQFF. The V and J genes are TRBV7-9 and TRBJ2-1; D remains ambiguous. Germline V gene sequence: CDR1 SEHNR, CDR2 FQNEAQ (reference sequence). The CDR3 is made up of 15 amino acids. V was shortened by 2 bases and J by 6 bases, with 14 bases between the two germline ends.

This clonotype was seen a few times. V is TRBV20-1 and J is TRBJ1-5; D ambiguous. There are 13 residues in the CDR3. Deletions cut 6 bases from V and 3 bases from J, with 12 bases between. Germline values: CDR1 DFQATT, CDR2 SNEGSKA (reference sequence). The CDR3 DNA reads TGCAGTGCCACTGACGGTTTCAATCAGCCCCAGCATTTT. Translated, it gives CSATDGFNQPQHF.

The DNA of the CDR3 is TGTGCCAGCTCACCACCCACAGGGAGGGAGACCCAGTACTTC. Translation: CASSPPTGRETQYF. The gene calls are TRBV18 and TRBJ2-5; either TRBD1 or TRBD2 may fit D (6 bases each). Per the germline V gene, CDR1 is KGHSH and CDR2 is LQKENI. V was trimmed by 0 bases and J by 5 bases, leaving 10 bases between them. The CDR3 totals 14 residues.

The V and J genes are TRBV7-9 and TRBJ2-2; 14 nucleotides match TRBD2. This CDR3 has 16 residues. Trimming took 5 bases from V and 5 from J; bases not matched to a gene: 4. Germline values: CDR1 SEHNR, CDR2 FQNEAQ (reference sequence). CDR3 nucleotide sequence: TGTGCCAGCAGCCCCCGACTAGCGGGAGGGACCGGGGAGCTGTTTTTT. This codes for CASSPRLAGGTGELFF.

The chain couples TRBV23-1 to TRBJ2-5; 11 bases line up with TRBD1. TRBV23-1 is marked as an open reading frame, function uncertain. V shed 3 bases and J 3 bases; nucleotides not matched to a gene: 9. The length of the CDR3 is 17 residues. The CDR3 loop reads CASSHPPGQGEEETQYF. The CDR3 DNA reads TGCGCCAGCAGTCACCCACCGGGACAGGGGGAAGAAGAGACCCAGTACTTC.

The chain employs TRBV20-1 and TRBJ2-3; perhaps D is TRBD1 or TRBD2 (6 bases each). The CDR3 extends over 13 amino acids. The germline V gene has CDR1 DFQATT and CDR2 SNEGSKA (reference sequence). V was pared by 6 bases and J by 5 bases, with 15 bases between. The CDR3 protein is CSAFWGAGDTQYF. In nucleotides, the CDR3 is TGCAGTGCATTTTGGGGGGCCGGAGATACGCAGTATTTT.

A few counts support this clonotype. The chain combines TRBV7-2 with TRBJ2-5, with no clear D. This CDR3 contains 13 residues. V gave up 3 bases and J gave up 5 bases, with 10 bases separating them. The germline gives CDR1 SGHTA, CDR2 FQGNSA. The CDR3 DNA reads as TGTGCCAGCAGCTTTTCCGCTAGGGAGACCCAGTACTTC. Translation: CASSFSARETQYF. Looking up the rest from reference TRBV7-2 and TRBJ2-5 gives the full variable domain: GAGVSQSPSNKVTEKGKDVELRCDPISGHTALYWYRQSLGQGLEFLIYFQGNSAPDKSGLPSDRFSAERTGGSVSTLTIQRTQQEDSAVYLCASSFSARETQYFGPGTRLLVL.

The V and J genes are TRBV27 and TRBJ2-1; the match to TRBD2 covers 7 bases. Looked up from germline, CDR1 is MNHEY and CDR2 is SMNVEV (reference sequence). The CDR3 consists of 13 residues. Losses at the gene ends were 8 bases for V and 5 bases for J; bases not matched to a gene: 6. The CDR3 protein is CASAQRGNNEQFF. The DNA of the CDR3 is TGTGCCAGCGCCCAGCGGGGTAACAATGAGCAGTTCTTC.

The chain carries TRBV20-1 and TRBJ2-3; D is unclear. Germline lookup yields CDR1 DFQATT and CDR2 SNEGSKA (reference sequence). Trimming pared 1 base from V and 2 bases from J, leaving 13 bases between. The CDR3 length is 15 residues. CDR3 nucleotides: TGCAGTGCTAGAGGGTGGTGGGGTTACACAGATACGCAGTATTTT. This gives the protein CSARGWWGYTDTQYF.

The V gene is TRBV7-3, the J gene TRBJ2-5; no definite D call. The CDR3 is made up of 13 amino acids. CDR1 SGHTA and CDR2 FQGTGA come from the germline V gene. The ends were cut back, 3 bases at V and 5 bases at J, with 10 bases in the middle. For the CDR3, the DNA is TGTGCCAGCAGCTTGGCACAGTTGGAGACCCAGTACTTC. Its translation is CASSLAQLETQYF.

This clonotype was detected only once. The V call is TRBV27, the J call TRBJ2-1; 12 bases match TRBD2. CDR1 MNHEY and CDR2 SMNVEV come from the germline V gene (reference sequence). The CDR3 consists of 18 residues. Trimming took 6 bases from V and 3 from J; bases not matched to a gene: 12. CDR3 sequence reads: CASSSLAGGSVVYNEQFF. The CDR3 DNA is TGTGCCAGCAGCTCGCTAGCGGGAGGGTCCGTTGTCTACAATGAGCAGTTCTTC.

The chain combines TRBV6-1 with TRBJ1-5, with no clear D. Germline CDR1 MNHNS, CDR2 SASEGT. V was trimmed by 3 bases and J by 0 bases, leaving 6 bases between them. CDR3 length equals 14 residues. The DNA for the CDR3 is TGTGCCAGCAGTGACATCAATAGCAATCAGCCCCAGCATTTT. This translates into CASSDINSNQPQHF.

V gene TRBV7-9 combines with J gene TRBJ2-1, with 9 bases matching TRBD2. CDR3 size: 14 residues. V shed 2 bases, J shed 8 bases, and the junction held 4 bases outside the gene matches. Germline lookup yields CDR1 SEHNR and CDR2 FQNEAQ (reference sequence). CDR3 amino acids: CASSLLGLAYEQFF. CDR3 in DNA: TGTGCCAGCAGCTTATTGGGACTAGCTTATGAGCAGTTCTTC. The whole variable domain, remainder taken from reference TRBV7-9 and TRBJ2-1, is DTGVSQNPRHKITKRGQNVTFRCDPISEHNRLYWYRQTLGQGPEFLTYFQNEAQLEKSRLLSDRFSAERPKGSFSTLEIQRTEQGDSAMYLCASSLLGLAYEQFFGPGTRLTVL.

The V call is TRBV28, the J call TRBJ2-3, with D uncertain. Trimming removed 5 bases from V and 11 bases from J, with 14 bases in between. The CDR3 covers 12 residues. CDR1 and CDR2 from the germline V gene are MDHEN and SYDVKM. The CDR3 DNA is TGTGCCAGCAGTCCCGTTGGAAGGGAGCAGTATTTT. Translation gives CASSPVGREQYF.

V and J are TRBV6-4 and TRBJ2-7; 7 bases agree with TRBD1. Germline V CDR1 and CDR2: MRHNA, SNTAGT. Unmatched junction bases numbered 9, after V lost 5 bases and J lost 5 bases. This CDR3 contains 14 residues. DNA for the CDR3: TGTGCCAGCAGTTTCCGGGGCAGGGGGAACGAGCAGTACTTC. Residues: CASSFRGRGNEQYF.